These T cell receptor beta chains were read from a single sample in a study of blood T cell repertoires in COVID-19. Produced via immunoSEQ multiplex PCR; TCRdb's table is partial and in-frame only. The sample lists approximately 250,000 clones, 70% to 90% occurring once. Input material: peripheral blood. Receptor source: a woman between 65 and 79 years old with COVID-19, enrolled during active disease. Both conserved end residues are part of each CDR3. D genes are given only for firm matches. Clone size appears in some rows only: once, few, many, or a class for an expanded clone.

d_gene: TRBD1; abundance: NA; v_gene: TRBV5-1; j_gene: TRBJ2-6; CDR3nt: TGCGCCAGCAGCGAGACAGGGTTCGACGCCAACGTCCTGACTTTC; CDR3aa: CASSETGFDANVLTF
d_gene: TRBD1; abundance: NA; v_gene: TRBV5-6; j_gene: TRBJ1-2; CDR3nt: TGTGCCAGCAGCTCTACAGGGGGCTCAAACTATGGCTACACCTTC; CDR3aa: CASSSTGGSNYGYTF
d_gene: TRBD1; abundance: NA; v_gene: TRBV5-1; j_gene: TRBJ1-1; CDR3nt: TGCGCCAGCAGCATCCGACAGGGGAGGAACACTGAAGCTTTCTTT; CDR3aa: CASSIRQGRNTEAFF
d_gene: NA; abundance: NA; v_gene: TRBV7-2; j_gene: TRBJ1-4; CDR3nt: TGTGCCAGCAGCTTAGGGCGGACGGGGGTAGGGTTTAGTGAAAAACTGTTTTTT; CDR3aa: CASSLGRTGVGFSEKLFF
d_gene: TRBD1; abundance: NA; v_gene: TRBV6-6; j_gene: TRBJ1-2; CDR3nt: TGTGCCAGCAATCCGACAGGGGGCAGAATCGATGGCTACACCTTC; CDR3aa: CASNPTGGRIDGYTF
d_gene: NA; abundance: NA; v_gene: TRBV11-3; j_gene: TRBJ1-1; CDR3nt: TGTGCCAGCAGCCCGGAAGGGGCAACTGAAGCTTTCTTT; CDR3aa: CASSPEGATEAFF
d_gene: TRBD2; abundance: NA; v_gene: TRBV7-7; j_gene: TRBJ2-5; CDR3nt: TGTGCCAGCAGCTCTAGCGGGGGGGCTGGGGAGACCCAGTACTTC; CDR3aa: CASSSSGGAGETQYF
d_gene: TRBD1; abundance: NA; v_gene: TRBV6-5; j_gene: TRBJ2-7; CDR3nt: TGTGCCAGCAGTTATTGGTCAGGGGGCGACGAGCAGTACTTC; CDR3aa: CASSYWSGGDEQYF
d_gene: NA; abundance: NA; v_gene: TRBV19; j_gene: TRBJ1-1; CDR3nt: TGTGCCAGTAGTATTATCCGGAACACTGAAGCTTTCTTT; CDR3aa: CASSIIRNTEAFF
d_gene: TRBD2; abundance: NA; v_gene: TRBV7-2; j_gene: TRBJ2-3; CDR3nt: TGTGCCAGCAGCCCTAGAAGCGGGGGGGATACGCAGTATTTT; CDR3aa: CASSPRSGGDTQYF
d_gene: NA; abundance: NA; v_gene: TRBV19; j_gene: TRBJ1-2; CDR3nt: TGTGCCAGTAGTATAGATTTGTGGCGGAACTATGGCTACACCTTC; CDR3aa: CASSIDLWRNYGYTF
d_gene: TRBD1; abundance: NA; v_gene: TRBV6-1; j_gene: TRBJ1-5; CDR3nt: TGTGCCAGCAGTGAATTGGGACAGAACCCAACTCAGCCCCAGCATTTT; CDR3aa: CASSELGQNPTQPQHF
d_gene: TRBD2; abundance: NA; v_gene: TRBV4-1; j_gene: TRBJ2-1; CDR3nt: TGCGCCAGCAGCCAAGGGCTAGCGGGGAAATACAATGAGCAGTTCTTC; CDR3aa: CASSQGLAGKYNEQFF
d_gene: TRBD1; abundance: NA; v_gene: TRBV12-3/TRBV12-4; j_gene: TRBJ1-2; CDR3nt: TGTGCCAGCAGAGGCAGGGGGTACTATGGCTACACCTTC; CDR3aa: CASRGRGYYGYTF
d_gene: NA; abundance: once; v_gene: TRBV10-2; j_gene: TRBJ1-1; CDR3nt: TGCGCCAGCGGGAGGGGGGCTGGCACTGAAGCTTTCTTT; CDR3aa: CASGRGAGTEAFF
d_gene: NA; abundance: NA; v_gene: TRBV27; j_gene: TRBJ1-2; CDR3nt: TGTGCCAGCAGTTTAATCGGGTCCTATGGCTACACCTTC; CDR3aa: CASSLIGSYGYTF
d_gene: NA; abundance: NA; v_gene: TRBV24-1; j_gene: TRBJ1-4; CDR3nt: TGTGCCACCAGTGGAGCCTCGAATGAAAAACTGTTTTTT; CDR3aa: CATSGASNEKLFF
d_gene: NA; abundance: NA; v_gene: TRBV3-1/TRBV3-2; j_gene: TRBJ1-2; CDR3nt: TGTGCCAGCAGCCAAGGGGGCACCAGTACTTATGGCTACACCTTC; CDR3aa: CASSQGGTSTYGYTF
d_gene: NA; abundance: once; v_gene: TRBV2; j_gene: TRBJ2-7; CDR3nt: TGTGCCAGCAGTTTCCAGGCGAACTACGAGCAGTACTTC; CDR3aa: CASSFQANYEQYF
d_gene: NA; abundance: NA; v_gene: TRBV10-3; j_gene: TRBJ1-2; CDR3nt: TGTGCCATCAGTGAGTTCGGGAACAACTATGGCTACACCTTC; CDR3aa: CAISEFGNNYGYTF
d_gene: NA; abundance: NA; v_gene: TRBV10-3; j_gene: TRBJ2-2; CDR3nt: TGTGCCATCAGTGAGTTGACGGGACAGAACACCGGGGAGCTGTTTTTT; CDR3aa: CAISELTGQNTGELFF
d_gene: NA; abundance: NA; v_gene: TRBV7-2; j_gene: TRBJ2-1; CDR3nt: TGTGCCAGCAGCTTGGGGGGGGGCAACAATGAGCAGTTCTTC; CDR3aa: CASSLGGGNNEQFF
d_gene: NA; abundance: NA; v_gene: TRBV5-6; j_gene: TRBJ1-1; CDR3nt: TGTGCCAGCAGCCGTGACCGGACACCCCTGGGAGCTTTCTTT; CDR3aa: CASSRDRTPLGAFF
d_gene: NA; abundance: once; v_gene: TRBV2; j_gene: TRBJ1-4; CDR3nt: TGTGCCGTAGTTCCGGACTCAACTAATGAAAAACTGTTTTTT; CDR3aa: CAVVPDSTNEKLFF
d_gene: NA; abundance: NA; v_gene: TRBV5-1; j_gene: TRBJ1-1; CDR3nt: TGCGCCAGCAGCTTGGTGCGGGAGGTCACTGAAGCTTTCTTT; CDR3aa: CASSLVREVTEAFF
d_gene: NA; abundance: NA; v_gene: TRBV6-1; j_gene: TRBJ2-1; CDR3nt: TGTGCCAGCAGTGAAGCGGGCGAGAAAAGGCAGTTCTTC; CDR3aa: CASSEAGEKRQFF
d_gene: NA; abundance: NA; v_gene: TRBV19; j_gene: TRBJ1-4; CDR3nt: TGTGCCAGTAGTCCAACCAGACAGAGCCGGATTGGAAAACTGTTTTTT; CDR3aa: CASSPTRQSRIGKLFF
d_gene: NA; abundance: NA; v_gene: TRBV18; j_gene: TRBJ1-2; CDR3nt: TGTGCCAGCTCACCACCGGGGGGAGGCTACACCTTC; CDR3aa: CASSPPGGGYTF
d_gene: TRBD2; abundance: NA; v_gene: TRBV27; j_gene: TRBJ2-7; CDR3nt: TGTGCCAGCAGTTTCCTGACTAGCGGGGGGATATACGAGCAGTACTTC; CDR3aa: CASSFLTSGGIYEQYF
d_gene: NA; abundance: NA; v_gene: TRBV12-2; j_gene: TRBJ1-2; CDR3nt: TGTGCAAGTCGCTTAGTGCCGACAGGAGACCGCTATGGCTACACCTTC; CDR3aa: CASRLVPTGDRYGYTF
d_gene: NA; abundance: NA; v_gene: TRBV27; j_gene: TRBJ1-1; CDR3nt: TGTGCCAGCAGTTTAATGGGGGCGTCGAACACTGAAGCTTTCTTT; CDR3aa: CASSLMGASNTEAFF
d_gene: NA; abundance: NA; v_gene: TRBV2; j_gene: TRBJ2-4; CDR3nt: TGTGCCAGCAGTGAGCGGAGGGAGCCGAACATTCAGTACTTC; CDR3aa: CASSERREPNIQYF
d_gene: NA; abundance: once; v_gene: TRBV28; j_gene: TRBJ1-6; CDR3nt: TGTGCCAGCAGCCTTCTCGGGATCGGCTCACCCCTCCACTTT; CDR3aa: CASSLLGIGSPLHF
d_gene: NA; abundance: NA; v_gene: TRBV30; j_gene: TRBJ2-3; CDR3nt: TGTGCCTGGAGTGCGCACACCACAGATACGCAGTATTTT; CDR3aa: CAWSAHTTDTQYF
d_gene: TRBD1; abundance: NA; v_gene: TRBV5-6; j_gene: TRBJ1-4; CDR3nt: TGTGCCAGCAGCTTGGACAGGGGGCAAACAACTAATGAAAAACTGTTTTTT; CDR3aa: CASSLDRGQTTNEKLFF
d_gene: NA; abundance: NA; v_gene: TRBV4-1; j_gene: TRBJ1-2; CDR3nt: TGCGCCAGCAGCCAAGCGGGACACGGGGCCCCTATGGGAGGCTACACCTTC; CDR3aa: CASSQAGHGAPMGGYTF